A selection of T cell receptor beta chains follows, all from one sample in a study of cytomegalovirus exposure and HLA in healthy donors. TCRdb's table, derived via immunoSEQ multiplex PCR, lists solely in-frame clones and lacks some. The sample records roughly 150,000 clones, 94% being singletons. Sequenced sample: PBMCs. These receptors all come from a young man in good health and CMV-seropositive. The CDR3 runs from the conserved cysteine through the conserved F or W. Each record gives: clone size, D gene, V gene, J gene, CDR3 DNA, CDR3 protein. A D gene is named only where the DNA matches it firmly. Some rows mark clone size as missing; the rest say once, few, many or name a class of expanded clone.

size: .; D: .; V: TRBV5-1; J: TRBJ2-3; DNA: TGCGCCAGCAGCTTTGAGGATACGCAGTATTTT; CDR3: CASSFEDTQYF
size: .; D: .; V: TRBV5-1; J: TRBJ2-3; DNA: TGCGCCAGCAGCTTGGGAGTAGCCCCAGATACGCAGTATTTT; CDR3: CASSLGVAPDTQYF
size: .; D: .; V: TRBV9; J: TRBJ2-1; DNA: TGTGCCAGCAGCGTAGATGAGGATGAGCAGTTCTTC; CDR3: CASSVDEDEQFF
size: .; D: .; V: TRBV2; J: TRBJ2-3; DNA: TGTGCCAGCAGTGAAGAGACTCGCCTCACAGATACGCAGTATTTT; CDR3: CASSEETRLTDTQYF
size: .; D: TRBD2; V: TRBV19; J: TRBJ2-2; DNA: TGTGCCAGTGATAAGTGGGGAGGGATTCACACCGGGGAGCTGTTTTTT; CDR3: CASDKWGGIHTGELFF
size: .; D: TRBD1; V: TRBV10-3; J: TRBJ1-2; DNA: TGTGCCATCAGTGAATCAGGGGGCTATGGCTACACCTTC; CDR3: CAISESGGYGYTF
size: .; D: .; V: TRBV18; J: TRBJ2-7; DNA: TGTGCCAGCTCACCAGAGAACGAGCAGTACTTC; CDR3: CASSPENEQYF
size: .; D: .; V: TRBV5-1; J: TRBJ1-2; DNA: TGCGCCAGCAGCTTGGAAGGGGCAGGGGCCCTTGGCTACACCTTC; CDR3: CASSLEGAGALGYTF
size: .; D: .; V: TRBV28; J: TRBJ2-7; DNA: TGTGCCAGCCGTGGACAGCCCTACGAGCAGTACTTC; CDR3: CASRGQPYEQYF
size: .; D: .; V: TRBV5-8; J: TRBJ2-2; DNA: TGTGCCAGCAGCTCCGGGACCGGGGAGCTGTTTTTT; CDR3: CASSSGTGELFF
size: once; D: TRBD1; V: TRBV5-1; J: TRBJ1-4; DNA: TGCGCCAGCAGCGATGGGACAGGGGATGAAAAACTGTTTTTT; CDR3: CASSDGTGDEKLFF
size: .; D: TRBD2; V: TRBV5-3; J: TRBJ2-1; DNA: TGTGCCAGAAGATTTGGACTAGCGGGAGGCCCGTCCTACAATGAGCAGTTCTTC; CDR3: CARRFGLAGGPSYNEQFF
size: .; D: .; V: TRBV18; J: TRBJ2-7; DNA: TGTGCCAGCTCACCGGGGGCGGTCTCCTACGAGCAGTACTTC; CDR3: CASSPGAVSYEQYF
size: .; D: TRBD1; V: TRBV10-2; J: TRBJ2-1; DNA: TGCGCCAGCCGACAGGGGCTCGAGGATGAGCAGTTCTTC; CDR3: CASRQGLEDEQFF
size: .; D: .; V: TRBV29-1; J: TRBJ2-5; DNA: TGCAGCGTTGGAAAAGGGGAAGAGACCCAGTACTTC; CDR3: CSVGKGEETQYF
size: .; D: TRBD2; V: TRBV28; J: TRBJ2-2; DNA: TGTGCCAGCAGTTCAATGACTAGCGGGAGGGGGACCGGGGAGCTGTTTTTT; CDR3: CASSSMTSGRGTGELFF
size: .; D: .; V: TRBV7-8; J: TRBJ1-2; DNA: TGTGCCAGCAGCCTAGGGGTGGCCGGGGTAGATGGCTACACCTTC; CDR3: CASSLGVAGVDGYTF
size: .; D: .; V: TRBV27; J: TRBJ1-1; DNA: TGTGCCAGCAGTTTCGCCGGGGGAGAGACTGAAGCTTTCTTT; CDR3: CASSFAGGETEAFF
size: .; D: .; V: TRBV11-1; J: TRBJ2-7; DNA: TGTGCCAGCAGCTTAGATCTCAGTTACGAGCAGTACTTC; CDR3: CASSLDLSYEQYF
size: .; D: .; V: TRBV10-3; J: TRBJ2-7; DNA: TGTGCCATCAAAGAGCCTTCAGGGGAGCAGTACTTC; CDR3: CAIKEPSGEQYF
size: .; D: TRBD1; V: TRBV19; J: TRBJ1-2; DNA: TGTGCCAGTAGCCCCAGGGGGCGGGATGGCTACACCTTC; CDR3: CASSPRGRDGYTF
size: .; D: .; V: TRBV7-2; J: TRBJ2-7; DNA: TGTGCCAGCAGCTCCTCTCTAGCGTACGAGCAGTACTTC; CDR3: CASSSSLAYEQYF
size: .; D: .; V: TRBV6-1; J: TRBJ2-2; DNA: TGTGCCAGCAGTGAGATCGGAAGGGGCACCGGGGAGCTGTTTTTT; CDR3: CASSEIGRGTGELFF
size: .; D: .; V: TRBV5-1; J: TRBJ2-7; DNA: TGCGCCAGCAGCTTGGATGGCGGCCCTTCTTGGGAGTACTTC; CDR3: CASSLDGGPSWEYF
size: .; D: .; V: TRBV11-2; J: TRBJ2-1; DNA: TGTGCCAGCAGCTTAAAGACAGGATACAATGAGCAGTTCTTC; CDR3: CASSLKTGYNEQFF
size: .; D: .; V: TRBV7-9; J: TRBJ2-3; DNA: TGTGCCAGCAGCGCCAAAGAGATTCGGACAGATACGCAGTATTTT; CDR3: CASSAKEIRTDTQYF
size: .; D: TRBD2; V: TRBV2; J: TRBJ2-5; DNA: TGTGCCAGCATTGGGACTAGCGAAGACCTAGAGACCCAGTACTTC; CDR3: CASIGTSEDLETQYF
size: .; D: TRBD2; V: TRBV7-2; J: TRBJ2-7; DNA: TGTGCCAGCAGCTCCTTTACTAGCGGGAGGAACGAGCAGTACTTC; CDR3: CASSSFTSGRNEQYF
size: .; D: .; V: TRBV30; J: TRBJ2-3; DNA: TGTGCCTGGAGCCAAAGGAGGAAGGCGAAGGACACAGATACGCAGTATTTT; CDR3: CAWSQRRKAKDTDTQYF
size: .; D: TRBD1; V: TRBV5-4; J: TRBJ2-5; DNA: TGTGCCAGCAGCTCAGTCGGGGGACAGGGGCTCCAAGAGACCCAGTACTTC; CDR3: CASSSVGGQGLQETQYF
size: .; D: TRBD1; V: TRBV9; J: TRBJ1-2; DNA: TGTGCCAGCAGCCATTCCGGGGGCTTTACAGGGGAGGTTGGCTACACCTTC; CDR3: CASSHSGGFTGEVGYTF
size: .; D: .; V: TRBV2; J: TRBJ1-1; DNA: TGTGCCAGCAACCCGACAGTAAACACTGAAGCTTTCTTT; CDR3: CASNPTVNTEAFF
size: .; D: .; V: TRBV7-3; J: TRBJ2-3; DNA: TGTGCCAGCAGCTCCAGGACTACCCGCACAGATACGCAGTATTTT; CDR3: CASSSRTTRTDTQYF
size: .; D: .; V: TRBV28; J: TRBJ1-3; DNA: TGTGCCAGCAGTATCAAGTCTTTCCCGGTCTCTGGAAACACCATATATTTT; CDR3: CASSIKSFPVSGNTIYF
size: .; D: .; V: TRBV10-1; J: TRBJ2-2; DNA: TGCGCCAGCAGTGAGTGGCCGAGGGGGACCGGGGAGCTGTTTTTT; CDR3: CASSEWPRGTGELFF
size: once; D: TRBD1; V: TRBV28; J: TRBJ2-2; DNA: TGTGCCAGCAGAAGACCGGGACAGGTGACTATACGAGCCACCGGGGAGCTGTTTTTT; CDR3: CASRRPGQVTIRATGELFF
size: once; D: .; V: TRBV15; J: TRBJ2-7; DNA: TGTGCCACCAGCAGAGGACGGGTCAGCGCGAACGAGCAGTACTTC; CDR3: CATSRGRVSANEQYF
size: .; D: .; V: TRBV7-9; J: TRBJ2-2; DNA: TGTGCCAGCAGCTTAGTGCGGGGCGGCGGGGAGCTGTTTTTT; CDR3: CASSLVRGGGELFF
size: .; D: TRBD1; V: TRBV2; J: TRBJ2-1; DNA: TGTGCCAGCAGTGATCAAGGGGGCTTCTACAATGAGCAGTTCTTC; CDR3: CASSDQGGFYNEQFF
size: few; D: TRBD2; V: TRBV27; J: TRBJ2-3; DNA: TGTGCCAGCAGTGGTGCGGGAGCAGCAGATACGCAGTATTTT; CDR3: CASSGAGAADTQYF
size: .; D: .; V: TRBV9; J: TRBJ1-1; DNA: TGTGCCAGCAGCGTAGACAGCATGAACACTGAAGCTTTCTTT; CDR3: CASSVDSMNTEAFF
size: .; D: .; V: TRBV27; J: TRBJ2-7; DNA: TGTGCCAGCAGTTTATCTGGGGAGACAACCCCTTACGAGCAGTACTTC; CDR3: CASSLSGETTPYEQYF
size: .; D: .; V: TRBV5-6; J: TRBJ1-2; DNA: TGTGCCAGCAGCTCGGTCTATGGCTACACCTTC; CDR3: CASSSVYGYTF
size: .; D: .; V: TRBV4-1; J: TRBJ1-3; DNA: TGCGCCAGCAGCCTGAGGGAGAGCTCTGGAAACACCATATATTTT; CDR3: CASSLRESSGNTIYF
size: .; D: .; V: TRBV5-5; J: TRBJ1-2; DNA: TGTGCCAGCAGCTTGGCCAGCGGGGGGGCAGCGGCTACCTTC; CDR3: CASSLASGGAAATF
size: .; D: TRBD1; V: TRBV4-1; J: TRBJ2-7; DNA: TGCGCCAGCAGCCTCCGACAGGGAGACTTCGAGCAGTACTTC; CDR3: CASSLRQGDFEQYF
size: .; D: .; V: TRBV7-9; J: TRBJ2-1; DNA: TGTGCCAGCAGCTTAGCGGGGCCATCTATACAGTTCTTC; CDR3: CASSLAGPSIQFF
size: few; D: .; V: TRBV5-6; J: TRBJ1-6; DNA: TGTGCCAGCAGCTCCGGACTCCTGAATTCACCCCTCCACTTT; CDR3: CASSSGLLNSPLHF
size: .; D: TRBD2; V: TRBV27; J: TRBJ2-2; DNA: TGTGCCAGCAGTCCCGGGGGACTATCGGTGGGCGGGGAGCTGTTTTTT; CDR3: CASSPGGLSVGGELFF
size: .; D: .; V: TRBV6-1; J: TRBJ1-1; DNA: TGTGCCAGCAGAAGACAGGTCGTCCTGAACACTGAAGCTTTCTTT; CDR3: CASRRQVVLNTEAFF
size: .; D: TRBD1; V: TRBV29-1; J: TRBJ1-5; DNA: TGCAGCGTCGGATCAGTGGACAGGGAGGTGAATCAGCCCCAGCATTTT; CDR3: CSVGSVDREVNQPQHF
size: once; D: TRBD2; V: TRBV5-5; J: TRBJ2-7; DNA: TGTGCCAGCACCTCCGAGGGTAGCGGGATGGATGCGACCTACGAGCAGTACTTC; CDR3: CASTSEGSGMDATYEQYF
size: .; D: .; V: TRBV15; J: TRBJ1-1; DNA: TGTGCCACCAGCAGAGCCCGCGTATTGAACACTGAAGCTTTCTTT; CDR3: CATSRARVLNTEAFF
size: .; D: TRBD2; V: TRBV28; J: TRBJ2-3; DNA: TGTGCCAGCAGTTCCAGCGGGAGTGGCACAGATACGCAGTATTTT; CDR3: CASSSSGSGTDTQYF
size: .; D: .; V: TRBV7-2; J: TRBJ2-3; DNA: TGTGCCAGCAGCTCCGCCGTGGGACTAGATACGCAGTATTTT; CDR3: CASSSAVGLDTQYF
size: once; D: .; V: TRBV10-1; J: TRBJ2-7; DNA: TGCGCCAGCAGTGAGTCGAGCCGGGCCGACGGGGTTTACGAGCAGTACTTC; CDR3: CASSESSRADGVYEQYF
size: .; D: TRBD2; V: TRBV5-1; J: TRBJ2-5; DNA: TGCGCCAGCAGCTCAAGGCTTGGCCTAGCGGGAGGGCGAGAGACCCAGTACTTC; CDR3: CASSSRLGLAGGRETQYF
size: .; D: TRBD2; V: TRBV27; J: TRBJ2-4; DNA: TGTGCCAGCAGTTTCCCCGGAGGGAAGACTAGCGGGAGATCCAAAAACATTCAGTACTTC; CDR3: CASSFPGGKTSGRSKNIQYF
size: .; D: .; V: TRBV12-2; J: TRBJ1-1; DNA: TGTGCAAGTCGCTCCCTTTCGGGACAGGGCGTCATGAACACTGAAGCTTTCTTT; CDR3: CASRSLSGQGVMNTEAFF